This T cell receptor beta chain comes out of a study of post-analysis software for immune sequencing data. Broader study findings: Multiple sclerosis patients showed significantly lower normalized Chao1 diversity than controls did. Analysis by F measure revealed that same-batch samples clustered strongly together. About 5 TRBV segments were more frequent in patients than controls; TRBV5-6, TRBV5-1 and TRBV20-1 belonged to this group.

The TCR beta cDNA libraries carried unique molecular identifiers. T cells numbering about 1 to 10 million gave rise to some 520,000 cDNA molecules. TCRdb itself ran the PCR reads through MiXCR, one entry per CDR3 protein. The sample records 650,000 to 850,000 distinct CDR3 sequences, approximately 50% being singletons. Trimming pared 4 bases from V and 11 bases from J, leaving 14 bases between. There are 12 residues in the CDR3. To note about this clonotype: Its antigen remains unidentified.

Material: blood. The chain links TRBV12-3 or TRBV12-4 to TRBJ1-1, with a weak D call TRBD1 (6 bases). This TCR was recovered from a girl between 10 and 17 years old with multiple sclerosis. The CDR3 reads CASSSTGRGAFF. Here the CDR3 DNA reads TGTGCCAGCAGTTCAACAGGGCGGGGGGCTTTCTTT.